The following is a T cell receptor beta chain sequence with its context. Its target is unknown. The V gene's germline CDR1 is SQVTM and CDR2 ANQGSEA. The V segment lost 0 bases and the J segment 5 bases; nucleotides outside the gene matches: 14. The CDR3 runs 17 residues. Time point given: newly diagnosed GD, antithyroid drugs for less than 3 months. Generation of the TCR library employed RNA extracted from PBMCs. EDTA tubes held Nine milliliters of peripheral blood from each patient. This entry comes from a study of regulatory T cells in long-lasting Graves disease. Arm-PCR of CDR3 regions with iRepertoire HTBI primers generated TCR beta libraries. TCRdb ran MiXCR on the multiplex PCR reads and lists one entry per CDR3 protein. The sample shows 300,000 to 400,000 distinct CDR3 sequences, about 16% of them seen only once. The study's findings and limits: Under persistent disease, TRBV28, TRBJ1-2 and TRBJ2-5 were used preferentially. Public clonotype sharing was higher in persistent than newly diagnosed patients.

The specimen was peripheral blood mononuclear cells (PBMCs), collected at new diagnosis, from a patient treated with antithyroid drugs. The clonotype was recovered from a female donor with Graves disease. The chain carries TRBV29-1 and TRBJ2-5, with 8 bases aligning to TRBD2. CDR3 protein: CSVEDLGLAGWGETQYF. The CDR3 DNA sequence: TGCAGCGTTGAAGATCTGGGGCTAGCGGGCTGGGGGGAGACCCAGTACTTC.